Following are 5 T cell receptor beta chains from one sample sequenced in a study of blood T cell repertoires in COVID-19. Sequencing used immunoSEQ multiplex PCR; TCRdb keeps in-frame clones, though not all of them. The sample contains roughly 280,000 clones, roughly 86% of which appear only once. Source material: PBMCs or T cells enriched from blood (not recorded which). These receptors all come from a woman aged 55-70 years who had recovered from COVID-19.

The chain recombines TRBV24-1 with TRBJ2-7, with 13 bases lining up with TRBD2. Germline lookup yields CDR1 KGHDR and CDR2 SFDVKD. Losses at the gene ends were 5 bases for V and 6 bases for J; bases not matched to a gene: 3. CDR3 length: 14 residues. The DNA of the CDR3 is TGTGCCACCAGTGTAGGACTAGCGGGAGCCGAGCAGTACTTC. Protein: CATSVGLAGAEQYF.

This rearrangement joins TRBV4-2 to TRBJ2-2; 10 nucleotides line up with TRBD2. The V gene end was trimmed by 2 bases and the J gene end by 5 bases; junction bases not matched to a gene: 8. The CDR3 sequence is 17 residues long. Germline V gene data show CDR1 as LGHNA and CDR2 as YNFKEQ. In DNA, the CDR3 is TGTGCCAGCAGCCAACAGGGGCTAGCGGGGGATACCGGGGAGCTGTTTTTT. Encoded protein: CASSQQGLAGDTGELFF.

This clone occurred a few times. The V gene is TRBV10-1, the J gene TRBJ1-1; D is undetermined. CDR3 length: 15 residues. V was cut by 0 bases and J by 0 bases, with 8 bases left in between. Germline CDR1 WNHNN, CDR2 SYGVQD (reference sequence). The CDR3 sequence is CASSESPVMNTEAFF. The CDR3 DNA sequence: TGCGCCAGCAGTGAGTCGCCGGTGATGAACACTGAAGCTTTCTTT.

The rearrangement joins TRBV6-5 to TRBJ1-1; TRBD1 might be the D (5 bases). The V end was cut by 5 bases, the J end by 1 base, with 11 bases between. This CDR3 has 14 amino acids. Germline V gives CDR1 MNHEY, CDR2 SVGAGI. This CDR3 is CASSPLDRNTEAFF. The CDR3 DNA reads TGTGCCAGCAGTCCCCTCGACAGGAACACTGAAGCTTTCTTT.

The chain uses TRBV7-9 and TRBJ1-5; D remains ambiguous. The ends were cut back, 1 base at V and 5 bases at J, with 9 bases in the middle. Germline CDR1 SEHNR, CDR2 FQNEAQ (reference sequence). The CDR3 has 14 residues. CDR3: CASSLGQIDQPQHF. In DNA, the CDR3 is TGTGCCAGCAGCTTAGGGCAGATCGATCAGCCCCAGCATTTT.